The T cell receptor beta chain described here comes from a study of blood T cells in healthy people across ages. Overall study results and limits: PBMCs went unsorted, and a conclusive naive versus antigen-experienced comparison was therefore prevented.

The authors ran a second PCR of about 6 to 11 cycles using a sample-barcoded 5' primer and a J-beta primer mix. No fewer than 2.5 million CDR3-containing paired-end reads came from each sample. TCRdb processed the 5' RACE reads anew with MiXCR; each CDR3 protein has one entry. The table includes roughly 800,000 distinct CDR3 sequences, roughly 64% detected once. Per-sample PBMC isolation yielded at least 6.5 million cells. Each sample yielded at least 6 micrograms of PBMC total RNA. The V end was cut by 1 base, the J end by 10 bases, with 8 bases between. This CDR3 region has 11 residues. CDR1 is DFQATT, CDR2 SNEGSKA, per germline (reference sequence). In its sample, this clonotype was seen a few times. Its antigen is unknown.

The specimen was blood. The receptor was isolated from a man aged 25-45 years in good health. This rearrangement joins TRBV20-1 to TRBJ2-1; D gene unclear. The CDR3 bases are TGCAGTGCTAGAGGACTTCGGGAGCAGTTCTTC. Translated, it gives CSARGLREQFF.